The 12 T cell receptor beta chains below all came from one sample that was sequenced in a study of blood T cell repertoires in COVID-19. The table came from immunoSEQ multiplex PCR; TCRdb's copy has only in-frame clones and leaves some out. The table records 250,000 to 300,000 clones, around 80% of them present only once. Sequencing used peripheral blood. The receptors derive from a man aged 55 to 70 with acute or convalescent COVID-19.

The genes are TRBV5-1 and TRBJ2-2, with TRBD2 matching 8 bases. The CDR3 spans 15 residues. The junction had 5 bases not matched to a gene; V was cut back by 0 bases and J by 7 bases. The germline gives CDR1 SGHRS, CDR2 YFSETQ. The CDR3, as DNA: TGCGCCAGCAGCTTGGCCCGGACTAGCTTCGGGGAGCTGTTTTTT. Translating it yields CASSLARTSFGELFF.

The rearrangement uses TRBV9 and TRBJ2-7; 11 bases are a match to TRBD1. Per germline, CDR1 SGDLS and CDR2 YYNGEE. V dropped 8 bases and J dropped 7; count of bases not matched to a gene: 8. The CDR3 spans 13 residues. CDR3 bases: TGTGCCAGGGGAGGGACAGGGGGAATGGAGCAGTACTTC. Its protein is CARGGTGGMEQYF.

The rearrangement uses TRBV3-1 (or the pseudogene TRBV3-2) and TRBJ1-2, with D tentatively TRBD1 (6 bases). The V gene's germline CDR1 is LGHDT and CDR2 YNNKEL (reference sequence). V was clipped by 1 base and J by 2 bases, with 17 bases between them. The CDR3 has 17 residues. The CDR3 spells CASSQVFQGPSNYGYTF. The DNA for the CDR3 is TGTGCCAGCAGCCAAGTATTTCAGGGGCCGTCAAACTATGGCTACACCTTC.

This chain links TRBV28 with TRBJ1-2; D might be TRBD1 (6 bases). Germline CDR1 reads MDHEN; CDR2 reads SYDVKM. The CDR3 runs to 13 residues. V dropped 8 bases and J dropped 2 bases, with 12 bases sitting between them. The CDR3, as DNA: TGTGCCAGCTTAAAGGGGGGGAACTATGGCTACACCTTC. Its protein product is CASLKGGNYGYTF.

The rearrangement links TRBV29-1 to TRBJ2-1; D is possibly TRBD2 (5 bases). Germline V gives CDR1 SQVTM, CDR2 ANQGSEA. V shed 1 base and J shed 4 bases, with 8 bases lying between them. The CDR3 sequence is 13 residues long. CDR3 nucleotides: TGCAGCGTTGAAGGGCGGGTTTACAATGAGCAGTTCTTC. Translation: CSVEGRVYNEQFF.

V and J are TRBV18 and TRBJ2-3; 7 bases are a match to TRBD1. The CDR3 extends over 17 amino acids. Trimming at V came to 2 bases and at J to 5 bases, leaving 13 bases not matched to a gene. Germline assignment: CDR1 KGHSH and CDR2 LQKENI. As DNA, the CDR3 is TGTGCCAGCTCACCAGGCAACAGGGACAGCAGGGGAGATACGCAGTATTTT. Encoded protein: CASSPGNRDSRGDTQYF.

The CDR3 nucleotides are TGTGCCAGCAGCTCACCGACAGGGTTGAACACTGAAGCTTTCTTT. Translation gives CASSSPTGLNTEAFF. The chain employs TRBV7-2 and TRBJ1-1; TRBD1 aligns across 7 bases. Germline CDR1 reads SGHTA; CDR2 reads FQGNSA. There are 15 residues in the CDR3. V lost 4 bases, J lost 0 bases, and 5 bases stayed unmatched.

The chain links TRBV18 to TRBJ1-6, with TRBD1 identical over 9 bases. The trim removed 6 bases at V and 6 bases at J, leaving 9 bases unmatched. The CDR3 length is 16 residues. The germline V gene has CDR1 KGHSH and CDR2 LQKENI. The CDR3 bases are TGTGCCAGCTCGTCGGACAGGGGTGTTTTTAATTCACCCCTCCACTTT. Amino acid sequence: CASSSDRGVFNSPLHF.

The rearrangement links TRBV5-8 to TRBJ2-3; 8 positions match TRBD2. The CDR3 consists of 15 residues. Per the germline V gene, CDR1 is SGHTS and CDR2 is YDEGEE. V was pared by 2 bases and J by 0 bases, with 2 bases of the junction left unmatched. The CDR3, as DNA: TGTGCCAGCAGCTTACTAGCGGCTAGCACAGATACGCAGTATTTT. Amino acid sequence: CASSLLAASTDTQYF.

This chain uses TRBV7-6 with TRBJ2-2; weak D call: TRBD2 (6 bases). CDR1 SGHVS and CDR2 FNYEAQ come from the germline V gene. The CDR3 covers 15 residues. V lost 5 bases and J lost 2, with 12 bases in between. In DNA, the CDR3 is TGTGCCAGCAGCATCGGGACTCTTAACACCGGGGAGCTGTTTTTT. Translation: CASSIGTLNTGELFF.

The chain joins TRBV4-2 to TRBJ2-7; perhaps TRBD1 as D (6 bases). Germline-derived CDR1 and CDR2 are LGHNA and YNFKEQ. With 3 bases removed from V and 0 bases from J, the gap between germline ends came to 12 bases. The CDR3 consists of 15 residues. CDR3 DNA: TGTGCCAGCAGCCAGGCAGGACAGAGCTCCTACGAGCAGTACTTC. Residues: CASSQAGQSSYEQYF.

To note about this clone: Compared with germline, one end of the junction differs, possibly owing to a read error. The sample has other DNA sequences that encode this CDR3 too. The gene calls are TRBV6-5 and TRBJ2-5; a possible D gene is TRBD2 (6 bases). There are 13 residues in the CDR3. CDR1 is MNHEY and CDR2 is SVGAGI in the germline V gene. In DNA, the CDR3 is TGCGCCAGCAGTTTAGCGGTTCAAGAGACCCAGTACTTC. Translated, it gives CASSLAVQETQYF.